The 14 T cell receptor beta chains given below trace back to one sample, sequenced in a study of beta chain features in type 1 diabetes. Expressed TCRB transcripts were sequenced because the entire RNA isolate underwent reverse transcription. Sequenced by immunoSEQ multiplex PCR; TCRdb stores in-frame clones only, minus some. Of around 400,000 clones in the sample, roughly 12% are singletons; the top ten hold 0.017%. The sample comprised naive CD4+ T cells from blood. The source of these receptors is a man aged 18-30 years in good health.

The V gene is TRBV19, the J gene TRBJ2-1; no reliable D call. The CDR3 covers 15 residues. The V gene lost 3 bases and the J gene lost 4 bases, with 13 bases spanning the gap. Looked up from germline, CDR1 is LNHDA and CDR2 is SQIVND (reference sequence). The CDR3 bases are TGTGCCAGTAGTATCGGTCAGGTACCTTACAATGAGCAGTTCTTC. It translates to CASSIGQVPYNEQFF.

There are a few counts of this clone. The CDR3 region has the DNA TGTGCCAGCAGTCTAGCGGGTGGGGGCACAGATACGCAGTATTTT. Its translation is CASSLAGGGTDTQYF. The chain carries TRBV11-2 and TRBJ2-3, with TRBD2 identical over 8 bases. The trim removed 6 bases at V and 1 base at J, leaving 6 bases unmatched. The CDR3 contains 15 residues. Per germline, CDR1 SGHAT and CDR2 FQNNGV.

The chain is built from TRBV29-1 and TRBJ2-1, with 8 nucleotides matching TRBD2. CDR1 and CDR2 (germline): SQVTM, ANQGSEA. This CDR3 spans 15 amino acids. Losses at the gene ends were 2 bases for V and 5 bases for J; bases not matched to a gene: 8. DNA of the CDR3: TGCAGCGTTGAACAGAGGGCGGGAGGAGACAATGAGCAGTTCTTC. It is translated as CSVEQRAGGDNEQFF.

This clone has more than one count but fewer than ten. CDR3 loop: CASGSRGLTNEKLFF. CDR3 bases: TGTGCCAGCGGTTCACGGGGTTTAACTAATGAAAAACTGTTTTTT. The rearrangement joins TRBV28 to TRBJ1-4; D is uncertain. The V end lost 8 bases, the J end lost 1 base, and 14 bases lay between the germline ends. Germline V gene lookup returns CDR1 MDHEN and CDR2 SYDVKM. CDR3 size: 15 residues.

This clone showed up just a few times. J is TRBJ1-1 and V is TRBV30, with TRBD1 matching over 9 bases. After removal of 3 bases from V and 1 base from J, the junction contained 6 bases not matched to a gene. CDR3 length: 15 residues. From germline, CDR1 is GTSNPN and CDR2 SVGIG (reference sequence). The DNA of the CDR3 is TGTGCCTGGAGGAGACCACAGGGGGCGAACACTGAAGCTTTCTTT. This gives the protein CAWRRPQGANTEAFF.

In this sample, this clone turned up a few times. The chain recombines TRBV21-1 with TRBJ1-2; TRBD1 was called by the table and not checked on the DNA. TRBV21-1 is a pseudogene segment. This CDR3 comprises 18 residues. The CDR3 region is CASSKKSPGQGANYGYTF. The CDR3 nucleotides are TGTGCCAGCAGCAAAAAAAGTCCCGGGCAGGGTGCTAACTATGGCTACACCTTC.

This chain links TRBV2 with TRBJ1-5; 8 bases line up with TRBD1. The CDR3 contains 14 residues. Germline values: CDR1 SNHLY, CDR2 FYNNEI. Germline trimming cut 7 bases from V and 4 bases from J; bases unmatched to any gene: 6. Written as DNA, the CDR3 is TGTGCCAGCACTTTTCGGACAGGGAATCAGCCCCAGCATTTT. Its translation is CASTFRTGNQPQHF.

This clone was seen a handful of times. V is TRBV29-1 and J is TRBJ2-7; possibly TRBD2 for D (6 bases). The CDR3 has 15 residues. V lost 4 bases, J lost 6 bases, and 22 bases lay in between. From germline, CDR1 is SQVTM and CDR2 ANQGSEA. DNA for the CDR3: TGCAGCGTTGTGGAGTGGCGGGACCTAGCCGGCGAGCAGTACTTC. Protein product: CSVVEWRDLAGEQYF.

The table lists this clone with a few counts. This chain uses TRBV4-3 with TRBJ2-5; 7 bases align to TRBD2. CDR3 size: 18 residues. Germline CDR1 reads LGHNA; CDR2 reads YSLEER. The V and J ends lost 4 bases and 3 bases, in that order; junction bases with no gene match: 17. This chain's CDR3 is CASSRLQVPLSGEETQYF. The CDR3 coding sequence is TGCGCCAGCAGCCGGCTACAGGTCCCCCTGAGCGGGGAAGAGACCCAGTACTTC.

This clone has only a few counts. The V and J genes are TRBV18 and TRBJ2-7, with D possibly matching TRBD2 (6 bases). The CDR3 loop spans 18 amino acids. CDR1 and CDR2 from the germline V gene are KGHSH and LQKENI. Between the trimmed V and J ends, which lost 1 base and 6 bases, there was a span of 25 bases. This CDR3 is CASSPHPPAAGSISEQYF. The CDR3 DNA follows: TGTGCCAGCTCACCACACCCGCCTGCTGCGGGGAGTATCTCCGAGCAGTACTTC.

This clone was counted between two and nine times. V is TRBV29-1 and J is TRBJ2-4; no clear D gene. V was pared by 2 bases and J by 0 bases, with 5 bases between. Germline V gives CDR1 SQVTM, CDR2 ANQGSEA. The CDR3 runs 13 residues. The CDR3 nucleotides read TGCAGCGTTGAATATGTAGCCAAAAACATTCAGTACTTC. Its translation: CSVEYVAKNIQYF.

This chain links TRBV7-3 with TRBJ2-2, with TRBD1 identical over 8 bases. Germline V gene data show CDR1 as SGHTA and CDR2 as FQGTGA. V trimming: 5 bases; J trimming: 0 bases; junction bases outside the gene matches: 5. The CDR3 runs to 16 residues. Written as DNA, the CDR3 is TGTGCCAGCAGCAATCAGGGGGCGACGAACACCGGGGAGCTGTTTTTT. Translated: CASSNQGATNTGELFF.

CDR3 in amino acids: CASSSTRQGPHTF. CDR3 coding DNA: TGTGCCAGCAGTAGCACGAGACAGGGCCCCCACACCTTC. The rearrangement joins TRBV7-2 to TRBJ1-2; 7 bases agree with TRBD1. Germline CDR1 and CDR2: SGHTA and FQGNSA. The CDR3 is 13 amino acids. V lost 6 bases, J lost 12 bases, and 13 bases stayed unmatched.

The chain carries TRBV19 and TRBJ2-7; 11 positions match TRBD2. The CDR3 has 15 amino acids. The germline V gene has CDR1 LNHDA and CDR2 SQIVND (reference sequence). The V segment lost 5 bases and the J segment 3 bases; nucleotides outside the gene matches: 6. CDR3 sequence reads: CASSVSGTSGYEQYF. CDR3 DNA: TGTGCCAGTAGTGTGTCCGGGACTAGCGGCTACGAGCAGTACTTC.